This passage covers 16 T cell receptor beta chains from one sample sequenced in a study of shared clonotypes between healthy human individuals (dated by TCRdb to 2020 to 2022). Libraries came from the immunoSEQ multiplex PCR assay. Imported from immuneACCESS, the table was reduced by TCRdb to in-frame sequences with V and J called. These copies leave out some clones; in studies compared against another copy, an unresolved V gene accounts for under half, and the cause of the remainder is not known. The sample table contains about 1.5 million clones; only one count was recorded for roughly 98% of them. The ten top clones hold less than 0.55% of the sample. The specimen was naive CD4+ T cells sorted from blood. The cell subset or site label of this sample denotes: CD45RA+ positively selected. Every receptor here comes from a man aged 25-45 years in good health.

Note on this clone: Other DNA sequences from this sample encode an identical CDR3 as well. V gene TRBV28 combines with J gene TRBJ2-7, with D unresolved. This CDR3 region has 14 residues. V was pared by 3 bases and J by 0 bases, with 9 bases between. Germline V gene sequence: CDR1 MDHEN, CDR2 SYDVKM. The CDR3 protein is CASSFLGSSYEQYF. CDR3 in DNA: TGTGCCAGCAGTTTCTTGGGTAGCTCCTACGAGCAGTACTTC.

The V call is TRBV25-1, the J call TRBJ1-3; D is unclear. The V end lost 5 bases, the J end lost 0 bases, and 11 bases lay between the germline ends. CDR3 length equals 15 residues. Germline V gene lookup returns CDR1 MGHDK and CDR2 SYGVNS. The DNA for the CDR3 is TGTGCCAGCAGTTTAAGGACGGTCTCTGGAAACACCATATATTTT. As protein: CASSLRTVSGNTIYF.

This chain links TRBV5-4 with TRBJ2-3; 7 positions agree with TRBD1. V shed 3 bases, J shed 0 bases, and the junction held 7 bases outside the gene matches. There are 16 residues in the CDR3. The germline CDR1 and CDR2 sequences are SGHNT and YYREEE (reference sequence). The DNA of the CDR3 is TGTGCCAGCAGCTCGAGAACAGGGGCTAGCACAGATACGCAGTATTTT. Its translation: CASSSRTGASTDTQYF.

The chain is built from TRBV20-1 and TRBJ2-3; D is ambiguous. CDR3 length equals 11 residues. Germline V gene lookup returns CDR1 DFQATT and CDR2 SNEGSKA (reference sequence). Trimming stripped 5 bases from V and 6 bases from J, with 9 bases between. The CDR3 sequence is CSAVEVDTQYF. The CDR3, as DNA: TGCAGTGCTGTAGAGGTGGATACGCAGTATTTT.

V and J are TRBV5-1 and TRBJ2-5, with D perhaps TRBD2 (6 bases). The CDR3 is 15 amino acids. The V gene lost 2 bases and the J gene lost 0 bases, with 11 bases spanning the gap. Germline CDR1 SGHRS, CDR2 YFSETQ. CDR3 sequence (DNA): TGCGCCAGCAGCTTAACGGGGGTGAACCAAGAGACCCAGTACTTC. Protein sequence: CASSLTGVNQETQYF.

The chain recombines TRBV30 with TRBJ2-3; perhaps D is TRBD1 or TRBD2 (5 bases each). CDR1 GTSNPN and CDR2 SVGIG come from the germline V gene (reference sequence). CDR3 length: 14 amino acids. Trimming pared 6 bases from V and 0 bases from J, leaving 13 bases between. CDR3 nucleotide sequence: TGTGCCTGCCGGGGCTACTCTAGCACAGATACGCAGTATTTT. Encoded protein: CACRGYSSTDTQYF.

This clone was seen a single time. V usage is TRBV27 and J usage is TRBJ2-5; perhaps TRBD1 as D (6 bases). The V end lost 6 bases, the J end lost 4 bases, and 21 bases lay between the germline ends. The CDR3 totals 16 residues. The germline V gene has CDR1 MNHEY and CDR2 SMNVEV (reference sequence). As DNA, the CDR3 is TGTGCCAGCAGCTCAGGGGTGGGTTTTGGGTCAGAGACCCAGTACTTC. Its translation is CASSSGVGFGSETQYF.

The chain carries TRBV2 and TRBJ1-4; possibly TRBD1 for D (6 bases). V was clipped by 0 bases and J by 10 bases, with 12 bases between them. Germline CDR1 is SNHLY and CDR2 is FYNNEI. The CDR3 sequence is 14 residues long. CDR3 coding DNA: TGTGCCAGCAGTGAAGCGCTTCCAGGGGCAAAACTGTTTTTT. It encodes CASSEALPGAKLFF. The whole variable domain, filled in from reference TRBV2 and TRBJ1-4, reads EPEVTQTPSHQVTQMGQEVILRCVPISNHLYFYWYRQILGQKVEFLVSFYNNEISEKSEIFDDQFSVERPDGSNFTLKIRSTKLEDSAMYFCASSEALPGAKLFFGSGTQLSVL.

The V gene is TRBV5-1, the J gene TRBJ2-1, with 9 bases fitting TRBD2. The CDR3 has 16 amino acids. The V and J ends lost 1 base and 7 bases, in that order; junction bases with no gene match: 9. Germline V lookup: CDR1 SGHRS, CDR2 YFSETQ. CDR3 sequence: CASSLPSASGENEQFF. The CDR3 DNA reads TGCGCCAGCAGCTTGCCATCGGCTAGCGGGGAGAATGAGCAGTTCTTC.

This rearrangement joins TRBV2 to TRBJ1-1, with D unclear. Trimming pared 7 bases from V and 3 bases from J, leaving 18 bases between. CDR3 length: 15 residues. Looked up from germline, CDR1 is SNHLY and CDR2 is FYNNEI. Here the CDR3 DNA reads TGTGCCAGCAAAAAAGATGACCCCGGACACACTGAAGCTTTCTTT. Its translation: CASKKDDPGHTEAFF.

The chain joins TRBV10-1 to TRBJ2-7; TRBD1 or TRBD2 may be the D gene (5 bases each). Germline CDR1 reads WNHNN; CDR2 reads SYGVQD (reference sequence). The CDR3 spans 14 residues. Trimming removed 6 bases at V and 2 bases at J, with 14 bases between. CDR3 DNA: TGCGCCAGCAGCCAAGTATGGGGACCCTACGAGCAGTACTTC. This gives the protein CASSQVWGPYEQYF.

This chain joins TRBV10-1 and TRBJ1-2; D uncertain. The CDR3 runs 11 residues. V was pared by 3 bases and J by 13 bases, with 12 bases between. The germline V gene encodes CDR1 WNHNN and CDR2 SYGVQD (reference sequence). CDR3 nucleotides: TGCGCCAGCAGTGATAGGCCGCTGGTCACCTTC. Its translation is CASSDRPLVTF.

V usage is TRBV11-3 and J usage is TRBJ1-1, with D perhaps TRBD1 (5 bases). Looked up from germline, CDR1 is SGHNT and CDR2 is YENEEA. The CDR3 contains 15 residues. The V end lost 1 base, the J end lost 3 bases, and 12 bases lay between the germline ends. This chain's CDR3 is CASSLAGTQDTEAFF. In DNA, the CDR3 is TGTGCCAGCAGCTTAGCCGGGACCCAAGACACTGAAGCTTTCTTT.

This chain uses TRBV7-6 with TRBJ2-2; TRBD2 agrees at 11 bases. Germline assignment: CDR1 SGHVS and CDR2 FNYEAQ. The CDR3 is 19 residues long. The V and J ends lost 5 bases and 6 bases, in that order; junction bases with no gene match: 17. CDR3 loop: CASSEHSSGRANSAGELFF. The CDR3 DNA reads TGTGCCAGCAGCGAACATAGTAGCGGGAGGGCCAATTCCGCCGGGGAGCTGTTTTTT.

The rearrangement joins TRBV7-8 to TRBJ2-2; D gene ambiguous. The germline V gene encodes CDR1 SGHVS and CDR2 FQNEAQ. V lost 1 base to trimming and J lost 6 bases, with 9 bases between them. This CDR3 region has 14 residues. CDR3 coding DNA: TGTGCCAGCAGCTTAGTAAGGGCGTCCGGGGAGCTGTTTTTT. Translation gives CASSLVRASGELFF. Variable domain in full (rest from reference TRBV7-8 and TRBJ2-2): GAGVSQSPRYKVAKRGQDVALRCDPISGHVSLFWYQQALGQGPEFLTYFQNEAQLDKSGLPSDRFFAERPEGSVSTLKIQRTQQEDSAVYLCASSLVRASGELFFGEGSRLTVL.

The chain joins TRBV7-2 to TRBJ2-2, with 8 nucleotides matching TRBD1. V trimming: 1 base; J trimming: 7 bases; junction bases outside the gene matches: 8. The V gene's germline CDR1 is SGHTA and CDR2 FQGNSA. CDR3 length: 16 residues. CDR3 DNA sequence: TGTGCCAGCAGCTTAGGCCCCCAGGGGGCGGGCGGGGAGCTGTTTTTT. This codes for CASSLGPQGAGGELFF.